What follows are 6 T cell receptor beta chains derived from one specimen sequenced in a study of blood T cell repertoires in COVID-19. Clones were sequenced by immunoSEQ multiplex PCR, and TCRdb holds only the in-frame ones, with some missing. The data show 250,000 to 350,000 clones, over 80% seen once. The sequenced material came from peripheral blood. Every receptor here comes from a woman between 50 and 59 years old with COVID-19, enrolled during active disease.

The chain uses TRBV5-6 and TRBJ1-2, with D tentatively TRBD1 (5 bases). CDR3 length: 16 amino acids. CDR1 SGHDT and CDR2 YYEEEE come from the germline V gene. Deletions cut 0 bases from V and 3 bases from J, with 15 bases between. DNA of the CDR3: TGTGCCAGCAGCTTGGATGGGGCAGTCTCTCACTATGGCTACACCTTC. Its protein is CASSLDGAVSHYGYTF.

J is TRBJ2-3 and V is TRBV6-5, with 7 bases that match TRBD2. There are 14 residues in the CDR3. Per the germline V gene, CDR1 is MNHEY and CDR2 is SVGAGI. V trimming: 7 bases; J trimming: 3 bases; junction bases outside the gene matches: 7. The CDR3, as DNA: TGTGCCAGCAAGTCATACGGGGGGACAGATACGCAGTATTTT. Protein: CASKSYGGTDTQYF.

This chain joins TRBV11-2 and TRBJ2-1, with 7 bases matching TRBD2. The CDR3 loop spans 18 amino acids. Per the germline V gene, CDR1 is SGHAT and CDR2 is FQNNGV. J was trimmed by 1 base and V by 3 bases; bases with no gene match: 12. CDR3 in DNA: TGTGCCAGCAGCTTTAACCGTGCGGCGGGAGCGTCCTACAATGAGCAGTTCTTC. Translated: CASSFNRAAGASYNEQFF. Supplemented by reference TRBV11-2 and TRBJ2-1, the full variable domain reads EAGVAQSPRYKIIEKRQSVAFWCNPISGHATLYWYQQILGQGPKLLIQFQNNGVVDDSQLPKDRFSAERLKGVDSTLKIQPAKLEDSAVYLCASSFNRAAGASYNEQFFGPGTRLTVL.

The chain couples TRBV2 to TRBJ2-5; TRBD1 matches at 7 bases. The ends lost 5 bases at V and 5 bases at J; junction bases unmatched: 8. The V gene's germline CDR1 is SNHLY and CDR2 FYNNEI. This CDR3 region has 14 residues. The CDR3 nucleotides are TGTGCCAGCAGTTATGACAGGGCGATCGAGACCCAGTACTTC. Protein product: CASSYDRAIETQYF.

This chain connects TRBV27 to TRBJ1-4, with 7 bases fitting TRBD1. Germline CDR1 MNHEY, CDR2 SMNVEV (reference sequence). Trimming took 3 bases from V and 12 from J; bases not matched to a gene: 13. The CDR3 length is 15 residues. CDR3: CASSFGGTARKELFF. In nucleotides, the CDR3 is TGTGCCAGCAGTTTCGGCGGGACAGCCCGCAAGGAACTGTTTTTT.

This chain uses TRBV5-1 with TRBJ2-7; D call uncertain. CDR3 length equals 13 residues. Germline V lookup: CDR1 SGHRS, CDR2 YFSETQ. V lost 0 bases, J lost 3 bases, and 7 bases lay in between. CDR3 sequence: CASSLGGGYEQYF. Written as DNA, the CDR3 is TGCGCCAGCAGCTTGGGTGGCGGCTACGAGCAGTACTTC.